This TCR beta chain was identified during a study of cytomegalovirus exposure and HLA in healthy donors (dated by TCRdb to 2016 to 2017). About the investigation overall: A later analysis indicated that the 120 validation repertoires were generated on the platform also employed for the roughly 730 repertoires of the first cohort. The study was designed to test whether signatures of past pathogen exposure could be identified by cataloging public T cell receptors. In addition to the first cohort of 650 to 800 subjects, a separate validation cohort of about 120 different subjects was used. The study combined high-throughput TCR immunosequencing, statistical association of individual TCRs with disease status, and machine learning to predict cytomegalovirus infection status.

Here is what the overall study found, with its caveats: While some public TCRs were present in many individuals, most TCR sequences turned up only very rarely across donors. The authors suggested that the approach could potentially be generalized to other disease states and immunological phenotypes. A few of the identified cytomegalovirus-associated TCR beta chains were confirmed in vitro to be specific for cytomegalovirus antigens. All 120 or so repertoires were used to score co-occurrence in the validation cohort in a later analysis, because that analysis had no HLA typing for the cohort. A later analysis found that TCRs clustered in the first cohort also tended to co-occur in the 130 or so validation repertoires, with 94% of cluster scores above 0. The study listed 164 TCR beta chains as associated with cytomegalovirus. In both the original and validation cohorts, the classifier was reported to diagnose cytomegalovirus status with high specificity and sensitivity.

With regard to this clone: What this receptor recognizes is not known. Base quality data are lacking; no much larger clone is found one base away.

The protocol used for the library was the immunoSEQ multiplex PCR assay. In the paper's pipeline: A statistical classification framework was built for diagnosing cytomegalovirus status from the catalog of TCR beta chain sequences. The table was pulled from immuneACCESS by TCRdb, which kept in-frame rearrangements only. Such tables lose some clones; where checked, under half of the loss comes from unresolved V genes, and the rest has no known cause. The D gene and trimming were derived from the DNA, and the V and J assignments and clone size from that table. Within this sample are around 400,000 clones, with just over 85% of them counted one time only. The top ten clonotypes cover roughly 0.8% of the sample. For CDR1 and CDR2, the germline V gene lists MNHNS and SASEGT. Germline trimming amounts to 3 bases on V and 5 bases on J, with 12 as the count of junction bases outside the gene matches. The CDR3 numbers 16 residues from cysteine through phenylalanine. The entry retains the CDR3 DNA only, 48 bases that are in frame from base 1.

Donors formed part of the validation cohort, which comprised some 120 subjects and was distinct from the first cohort of 670 or so subjects. Sample: PBMCs. The receptor was derived from a woman in her late teens or twenties in good health and CMV-seronegative. The chain uses TRBV6-1 and TRBJ1-2, with 7 bases in between that match TRBD1. The DNA reads TGTGCCAGCAGTGAGGTACCAGGGGGAGTTTTGTATGGCTACACCTTC. Its amino acids are CASSEVPGGVLYGYTF.